The rows below give T cell receptor beta chains drawn from one sample of a study of cytomegalovirus exposure and HLA in healthy donors. Sequencing was performed with immunoSEQ multiplex PCR; in TCRdb, only in-frame clones are kept and a portion is missing. The sample shows about 170,000 clones, around 78% of them seen only once. Sequenced sample: PBMCs. The origin of the receptors is a woman aged 30 to 39 in good health and CMV-seropositive. Each CDR3 is given with its conserved first and last residue.

TRBV5-8,TRBJ2-7,CASSLIRRLEQYF
TRBV23-1,TRBJ2-5,CASSQSLIAGKETQYF
TRBV5-1,TRBJ2-2,CASTDLGTHTGELFF
TRBV7-6,TRBJ2-5,CASSSTVYPAGAQYF
TRBV15,TRBJ2-5,CATRRGSPYQETQYF
TRBV18,TRBJ2-1,CASSSKLEQFF
TRBV7-9,TRBJ1-1,CSSSSQMNTEAFF
TRBV4-2,TRBJ1-3,CASSPVDRDRDSTIYF
TRBV19,TRBJ2-2,CASIARQGRTGELFF
TRBV30,TRBJ1-1,CAWSVLRAAEAFF